These 25 T cell receptor beta chains were sequenced from one sample in a study of beta chain features in type 1 diabetes. The study, taken as a whole, reports: Type 1 diabetes patients showed a moderate but significant shortening of TCRB CDR3s in all four CD4+ subsets.

The antigens of these receptors remain unknown. The authors reverse transcribed all of the isolated RNA, so sequencing captured expressed TCRB transcripts. Here immunoSEQ multiplex PCR was the method, and the copy in TCRdb shows in-frame clones only, minus some. The sample has roughly 250,000 clones; around 20% are singletons. Specimen: naive CD4+ T cells from blood. These receptors all stem from a woman aged 40 to 55 with type 1 diabetes.

A few counts support this clone. V and J are TRBV29-1 and TRBJ2-5, with 9 nucleotides matching TRBD2. The J segment lost 1 base and the V segment lost 5 bases, leaving 2 bases of the junction unmatched. This CDR3 is built from 13 residues. CDR1 is SQVTM, CDR2 ANQGSEA, per germline. The CDR3 here is CSVSSGGQETQYF. CDR3 bases: TGCAGCGTTAGTAGCGGGGGCCAAGAGACCCAGTACTTC.

This rearrangement joins TRBV9 to TRBJ2-5; 9 bases fit TRBD1. This CDR3 comprises 14 residues. Trimming removed 3 bases from V and 5 bases from J; junction bases left unmatched: 5. Germline values: CDR1 SGDLS, CDR2 YYNGEE. CDR3 loop: CASSEGQGGETQYF. Here the CDR3 DNA reads TGTGCCAGCAGCGAGGGACAGGGTGGGGAGACCCAGTACTTC.

The genes are TRBV18 and TRBJ2-7; D is perhaps TRBD1 (7 bases). CDR3 length: 13 residues. The V and J ends lost 6 bases and 1 base respectively, with 10 bases between them. Germline CDR1 KGHSH, CDR2 LQKENI. The CDR3 coding sequence is TGTGCCAGCTCGGAGGGACAGTCCTACGAGCAGTACTTC. This sequence encodes CASSEGQSYEQYF.

J is TRBJ2-5 and V is TRBV4-1, with 16 positions matching TRBD2. Germline CDR1 reads MGHRA; CDR2 reads YSYEKL. Trimming at V came to 4 bases and at J to 4 bases, leaving 9 bases not matched to a gene. The CDR3 spans 18 residues. The CDR3 DNA reads TGCGCCAGCAGCCGGGTGGGACTAGCGGGGGGGCGTGGAGAGACCCAGTACTTC. Its translation: CASSRVGLAGGRGETQYF.

There are a few counts of this clone. This rearrangement joins TRBV5-1 to TRBJ1-1, with 8 bases fitting TRBD1. V lost 3 bases to trimming and J lost 1 base; unmatched junction nucleotides: 8. This CDR3 has 16 residues. Germline values: CDR1 SGHRS, CDR2 YFSETQ. The CDR3 spells CASSSEPGTGNTEAFF. The CDR3 bases are TGCGCCAGCAGCTCGGAACCCGGGACAGGGAACACTGAAGCTTTCTTT.

This clone came up a few times. The chain carries TRBV2 and TRBJ2-4, with 7 bases fitting TRBD2. Germline CDR1 and CDR2: SNHLY and FYNNEI. CDR3 size: 16 residues. Trimming cost V 8 bases and J 0 bases; bases outside gene matches: 10. This chain's CDR3 is CASSRREGIAKNIQYF. CDR3 nucleotides: TGTGCCAGCTCCAGAAGGGAGGGGATAGCCAAAAACATTCAGTACTTC.

The chain has TRBV18 and TRBJ1-2; 7 nucleotides line up with TRBD1. From germline, CDR1 is KGHSH and CDR2 LQKENI. This CDR3 spans 15 amino acids. J gave up 5 bases and V 0 bases, and 6 bases lay outside the gene matches. This CDR3 reads CASSPPSGQAYGYTF. CDR3 nucleotides: TGTGCCAGCTCACCACCGTCAGGACAGGCTTATGGCTACACCTTC.

A few counts support this clone. This chain links TRBV9 with TRBJ1-4, with D perhaps TRBD1 (5 bases). Per the germline V gene, CDR1 is SGDLS and CDR2 is YYNGEE. This CDR3 is built from 14 residues. V was trimmed by 3 bases and J by 7 bases, leaving 13 bases between them. CDR3 sequence reads: CASSAQGLGEKLFF. The CDR3 nucleotides read TGTGCCAGCAGCGCTCAGGGTCTCGGTGAAAAACTGTTTTTT.

This clone appeared a few times. The V gene is TRBV30, the J gene TRBJ1-4; 10 bases map to TRBD1. The CDR3 is 15 amino acids. Germline V gene lookup returns CDR1 GTSNPN and CDR2 SVGIG (reference sequence). V was pared by 2 bases and J by 7 bases, with 7 bases of the junction left unmatched. The CDR3 loop reads CAWSPSGTGAEKLFF. CDR3 DNA sequence: TGTGCCTGGAGTCCCTCCGGGACAGGGGCTGAAAAACTGTTTTTT.

The chain combines TRBV9 with TRBJ2-3, with a weak D call TRBD2 (7 bases). CDR3 size: 17 residues. Germline CDR1 and CDR2: SGDLS and YYNGEE. With 3 bases removed from V and 0 bases from J, the gap between germline ends came to 17 bases. The DNA for the CDR3 is TGTGCCAGCAGCGCGGGGGCCGGGGGGCCTAGCACAGATACGCAGTATTTT. Its translation: CASSAGAGGPSTDTQYF.

V and J are TRBV9 and TRBJ2-1; a weak D match, TRBD1 (6 bases). V was cut by 2 bases and J by 6 bases, with 15 bases left in between. CDR1 is SGDLS and CDR2 is YYNGEE in the germline V gene. The CDR3 length is 15 residues. CDR3 amino acids: CASSVDPSGANEQFF. CDR3 DNA sequence: TGTGCCAGCAGCGTTGACCCCTCAGGGGCCAATGAGCAGTTCTTC.

In its sample, this clone was seen a few times. This chain joins TRBV25-1 and TRBJ2-5, with 8 positions matching TRBD1. Losses at the gene ends were 3 bases for V and 3 bases for J; bases not matched to a gene: 6. This CDR3 is built from 15 residues. Germline CDR1 MGHDK, CDR2 SYGVNS. CDR3 amino acids: CASSDPGQGEETQYF. CDR3 in DNA: TGTGCCAGCAGTGATCCCGGACAGGGCGAAGAGACCCAGTACTTC.

The chain combines TRBV6-1 with TRBJ2-5, with a possible D match to TRBD1 (5 bases). Trimming stripped 7 bases from V and 3 bases from J, with 9 bases between. CDR3 length equals 12 residues. The germline gives CDR1 MNHNS, CDR2 SASEGT. CDR3 coding DNA: TGTGCCAGCAAAGGCAGGGAAGAGACCCAGTACTTC. Encoded protein: CASKGREETQYF.

This clone came up a few times. The chain employs TRBV27 and TRBJ1-2, with 8 bases fitting TRBD1. J was trimmed by 4 bases and V by 5 bases; bases with no gene match: 3. Germline V gene lookup returns CDR1 MNHEY and CDR2 SMNVEV (reference sequence). This CDR3 has 13 amino acids. CDR3 in DNA: TGTGCCAGCAGTGCCAGGGGGCTCTATGGCTACACCTTC. Protein sequence: CASSARGLYGYTF.

The rearrangement links TRBV5-1 to TRBJ1-1; no reliable D call. The V gene lost 0 bases and the J gene lost 0 bases, with 3 bases spanning the gap. The CDR3 spans 13 residues. The germline V gene has CDR1 SGHRS and CDR2 YFSETQ. The CDR3 DNA follows: TGCGCCAGCAGCTTGGCTTTGAACACTGAAGCTTTCTTT. It is translated as CASSLALNTEAFF. Together with reference TRBV5-1 and TRBJ1-1, the CDR3 gives the full variable domain: KAGVTQTPRYLIKTRGQQVTLSCSPISGHRSVSWYQQTPGQGLQFLFEYFSETQRNKGNFPGRFSGRQFSNSRSEMNVSTLELGDSALYLCASSLALNTEAFFGQGTRLTVV.

The chain carries TRBV7-9 and TRBJ2-7; 10 bases are shared with TRBD2. In germline, CDR1 is SEHNR, CDR2 FQNEAQ (reference sequence). With 1 base clipped from V and 3 bases from J, the junction kept 3 bases outside the gene matches. This CDR3 has 15 amino acids. CDR3 bases: TGTGCCAGCAGCTTAGATGTAGCGGGAGGCTACGAGCAGTACTTC. Protein product: CASSLDVAGGYEQYF.

This clone was counted a few times. The rearrangement joins TRBV4-1 to TRBJ2-7; 7 positions agree with TRBD1. Trimming at V came to 0 bases and at J to 2 bases, leaving 1 base not matched to a gene. Germline values: CDR1 MGHRA, CDR2 YSYEKL. This CDR3 region has 14 residues. The CDR3 region is CASSQEGQAYEQYF. CDR3 in DNA: TGCGCCAGCAGCCAAGAAGGACAGGCCTACGAGCAGTACTTC.

The rearrangement joins TRBV5-1 to TRBJ1-1, with D uncertain. This CDR3 is 12 amino acids long. Germline CDR1 SGHRS, CDR2 YFSETQ. V lost 0 bases, J lost 3 bases, and 3 bases lay in between. CDR3 region: CASSLGDTEAFF. In DNA, the CDR3 is TGCGCCAGCAGCTTGGGCGACACTGAAGCTTTCTTT.

The count of this clone is one. The genes are TRBV9 and TRBJ2-5; unclear D gene. CDR1 and CDR2 (germline): SGDLS, YYNGEE. V shed 0 bases and J shed 2 bases, with 5 bases lying between them. This CDR3 comprises 13 residues. The chain's CDR3 is CASSVADQETQYF. CDR3 in DNA: TGTGCCAGCAGCGTAGCAGATCAAGAGACCCAGTACTTC.

This clone was seen a handful of times. The chain has TRBV7-2 and TRBJ2-7; 8 bases match TRBD1. CDR3 size: 13 residues. From germline, CDR1 is SGHTA and CDR2 FQGNSA. The trim removed 1 base at V and 7 bases at J, leaving 3 bases unmatched. The CDR3 nucleotides are TGTGCCAGCAGCTTAGGTCAGGGGGCAGAGCAGTACTTC. Translated, it gives CASSLGQGAEQYF.

In this sample, this clone turned up a few times. DNA of the CDR3: TGTGCCAGCTCACCCGGCTGGGCTGGTCGCACTGAAGCTTTCTTT. Amino acid sequence: CASSPGWAGRTEAFF. The gene calls are TRBV18 and TRBJ1-1; no reliable D call. The germline gives CDR1 KGHSH, CDR2 LQKENI. The CDR3 spans 15 residues. V was trimmed by 3 bases and J by 4 bases, leaving 15 bases between them.

CDR3 DNA: TGTGCCAGCACCTTATCGGGACTAGCGGGAGGATATGAGCAGTTCTTC. This codes for CASTLSGLAGGYEQFF. This chain joins TRBV27 and TRBJ2-1; 15 positions agree with TRBD2. Per germline, CDR1 MNHEY and CDR2 SMNVEV (reference sequence). The CDR3 is 16 amino acids. V lost 7 bases to trimming and J lost 8 bases; unmatched junction nucleotides: 9.

The chain links TRBV10-3 to TRBJ2-5; 9 positions match TRBD2. CDR1 and CDR2 (germline): ENHRY, SYGVKD. The CDR3 runs 13 residues. After removal of 9 bases from V and 3 bases from J, the junction contained 5 bases not matched to a gene. The CDR3, as DNA: TGTGCCATAGCGGGGGGAACGGAAGAGACCCAGTACTTC. Residues: CAIAGGTEETQYF.

V gene TRBV7-9 combines with J gene TRBJ2-7, with D maybe TRBD1 (6 bases). Per germline, CDR1 SEHNR and CDR2 FQNEAQ (reference sequence). The CDR3 is 13 amino acids. V was cut by 6 bases and J by 2 bases, with 11 bases left in between. CDR3 sequence (DNA): TGTGCCAGCAGGCAAACAGGGACCTACGAGCAGTACTTC. Translated, it gives CASRQTGTYEQYF. Looking up the rest from reference TRBV7-9 and TRBJ2-7 gives the full variable domain: DTGVSQNPRHKITKRGQNVTFRCDPISEHNRLYWYRQTLGQGPEFLTYFQNEAQLEKSRLLSDRFSAERPKGSFSTLEIQRTEQGDSAMYLCASRQTGTYEQYFGPGTRLTVT.

This clone has just a few counts. This specimen includes other DNA sequences encoding the same CDR3. The CDR3 DNA reads TGTGCCAGCTCACCGGACAGTAACTATGGCTACACCTTC. Amino acids: CASSPDSNYGYTF. The chain is built from TRBV18 and TRBJ1-2; D possibly corresponds to TRBD1 (6 bases). Trimming cost V 3 bases and J 1 base, with 6 bases left between them. Germline V gene data show CDR1 as KGHSH and CDR2 as LQKENI. There are 13 residues in the CDR3.